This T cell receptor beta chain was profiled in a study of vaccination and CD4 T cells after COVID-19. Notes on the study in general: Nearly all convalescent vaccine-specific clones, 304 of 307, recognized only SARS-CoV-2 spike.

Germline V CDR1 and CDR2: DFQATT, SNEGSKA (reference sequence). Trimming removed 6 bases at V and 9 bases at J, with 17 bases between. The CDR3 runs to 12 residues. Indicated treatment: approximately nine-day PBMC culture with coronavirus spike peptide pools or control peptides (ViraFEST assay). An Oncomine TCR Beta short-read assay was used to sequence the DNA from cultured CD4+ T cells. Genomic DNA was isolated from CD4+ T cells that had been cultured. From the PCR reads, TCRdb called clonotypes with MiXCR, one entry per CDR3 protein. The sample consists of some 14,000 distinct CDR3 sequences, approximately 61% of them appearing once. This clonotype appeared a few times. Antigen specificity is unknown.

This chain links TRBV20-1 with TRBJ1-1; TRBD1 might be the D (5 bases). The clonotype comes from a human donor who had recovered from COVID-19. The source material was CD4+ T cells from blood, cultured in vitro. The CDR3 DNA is TGCAGTGCCAGGGATATCAACGGGAAAGCTTTCTTT. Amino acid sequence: CSARDINGKAFF.